This T cell receptor (beta chain) was obtained from a study of identical twins. TCRdb used MiXCR to reprocess the 5' RACE reads, holding one entry per CDR3 protein. The table lists about 550,000 distinct CDR3 sequences, about a fifth of them singletons. Unmatched junction bases numbered 5, after V lost 5 bases and J lost 7 bases. The length of the CDR3 is 15 residues. From germline, CDR1 is SGHTA and CDR2 FQGTGA. These same records also appear under a second study, on yellow fever vaccine responses in identical twins.

This clonotype was sampled from a young woman in good health. This sequence joins TRBV7-3 and TRBJ2-1; 13 bases match TRBD2. Sequencing used CD4+ T cells sorted from blood. The chain's CDR3 is CASSTGLAGRNEQFF. The CDR3 region has the DNA TGTGCCAGCAGCACGGGACTAGCGGGGAGGAATGAGCAGTTCTTC.